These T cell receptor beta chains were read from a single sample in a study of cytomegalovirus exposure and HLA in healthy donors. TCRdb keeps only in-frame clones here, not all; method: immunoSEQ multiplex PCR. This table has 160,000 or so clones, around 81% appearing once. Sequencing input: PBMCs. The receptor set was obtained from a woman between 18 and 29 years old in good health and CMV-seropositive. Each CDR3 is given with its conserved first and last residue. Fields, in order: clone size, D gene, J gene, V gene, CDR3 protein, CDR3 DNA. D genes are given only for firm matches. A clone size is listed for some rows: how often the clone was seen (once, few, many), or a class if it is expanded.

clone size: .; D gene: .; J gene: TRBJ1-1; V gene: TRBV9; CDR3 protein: CASSLYGGEAFF; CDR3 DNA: TGTGCCAGCAGCCTTTACGGGGGGGAAGCTTTCTTT
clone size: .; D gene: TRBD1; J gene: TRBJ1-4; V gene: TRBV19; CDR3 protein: CASSRRWTGETTNEKLFF; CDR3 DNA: TGTGCCAGTAGTAGGAGGTGGACAGGCGAGACAACTAATGAAAAACTGTTTTTT
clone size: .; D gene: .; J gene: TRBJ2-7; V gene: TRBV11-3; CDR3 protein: CASCARFYEQYF; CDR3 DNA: TGTGCCAGCTGTGCCAGATTTTACGAGCAGTACTTC
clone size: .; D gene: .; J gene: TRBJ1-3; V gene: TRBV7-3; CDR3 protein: CASSLKRPVARLKRGNTIYF; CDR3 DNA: TGTGCCAGCAGCTTAAAAAGGCCCGTGGCCAGGCTCAAACGAGGAAACACCATATATTTT
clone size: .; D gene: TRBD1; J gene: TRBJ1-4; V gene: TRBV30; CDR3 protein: CAWSQQGGLFF; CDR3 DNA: TGTGCCTGGTCCCAACAGGGGGGACTGTTTTTT
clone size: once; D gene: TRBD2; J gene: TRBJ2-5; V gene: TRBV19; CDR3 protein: CASSIDLFAGGPSETQYF; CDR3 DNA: TGTGCCAGTAGTATAGATCTATTTGCGGGGGGACCGTCGGAGACCCAGTACTTC
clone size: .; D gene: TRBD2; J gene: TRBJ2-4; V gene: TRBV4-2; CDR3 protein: CASSRSGGGKNIQYF; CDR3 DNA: TGTGCCAGCAGCCGTAGCGGCGGGGGCAAAAACATTCAGTACTTC
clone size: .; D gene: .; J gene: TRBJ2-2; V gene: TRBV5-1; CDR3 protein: CASSTPYTGELFF; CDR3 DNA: TGCGCCAGCAGCACACCTTACACCGGGGAGCTGTTTTTT
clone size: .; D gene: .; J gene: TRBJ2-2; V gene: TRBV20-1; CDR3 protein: CSASRTGELFF; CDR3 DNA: TGCAGTGCTAGTCGGACCGGGGAGCTGTTTTTT
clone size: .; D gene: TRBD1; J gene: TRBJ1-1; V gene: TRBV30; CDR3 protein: CAWSDRGPEAFF; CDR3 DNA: TGTGCCTGGAGCGACAGGGGGCCTGAAGCTTTCTTT
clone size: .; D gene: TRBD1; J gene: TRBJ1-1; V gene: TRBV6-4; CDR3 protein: CASTRESGTGETEAFF; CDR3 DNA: TGTGCCAGCACCCGAGAGTCCGGGACAGGGGAAACTGAAGCTTTCTTT
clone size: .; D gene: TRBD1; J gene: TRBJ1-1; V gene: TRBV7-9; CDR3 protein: CASSFGQAEAFF; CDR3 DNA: TGTGCCAGCAGCTTCGGACAGGCTGAAGCTTTCTTT
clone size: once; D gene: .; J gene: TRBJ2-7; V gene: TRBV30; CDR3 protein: CAWSVMGTGAYEQYF; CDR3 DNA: TGTGCCTGGAGTGTTATGGGGACGGGGGCCTACGAGCAGTACTTC
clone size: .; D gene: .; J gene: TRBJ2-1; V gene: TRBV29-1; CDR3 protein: CSVARQINEQFF; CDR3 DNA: TGCAGCGTTGCGCGACAGATCAATGAGCAGTTCTTC
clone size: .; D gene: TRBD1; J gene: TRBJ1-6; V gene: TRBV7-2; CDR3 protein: CASAGQGNSPLHF; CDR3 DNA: TGTGCCAGCGCGGGACAGGGGAATTCACCCCTCCACTTT
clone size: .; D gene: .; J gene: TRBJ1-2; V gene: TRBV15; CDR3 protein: CATSIGEEVDGYTF; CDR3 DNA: TGTGCCACCAGTATAGGAGAGGAAGTTGATGGCTACACCTTC
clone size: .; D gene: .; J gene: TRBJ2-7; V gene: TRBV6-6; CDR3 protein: CASQGGADYEQYF; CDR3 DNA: TGTGCCTCACAGGGGGGGGCTGATTACGAGCAGTACTTC
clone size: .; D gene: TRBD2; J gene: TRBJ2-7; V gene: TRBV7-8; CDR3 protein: CASSPGLASSYEQYF; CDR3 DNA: TGTGCCAGCAGCCCGGGACTAGCGTCCTCCTACGAGCAGTACTTC
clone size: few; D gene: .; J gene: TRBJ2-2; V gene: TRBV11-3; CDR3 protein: CASSFPAGELFF; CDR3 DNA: TGTGCCAGCAGCTTTCCCGCCGGGGAGCTGTTTTTT
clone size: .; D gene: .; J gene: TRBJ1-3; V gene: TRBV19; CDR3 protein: CASSIGSVYSGNTIYF; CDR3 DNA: TGTGCCAGTAGTATCGGGTCCGTCTACTCTGGAAACACCATATATTTT
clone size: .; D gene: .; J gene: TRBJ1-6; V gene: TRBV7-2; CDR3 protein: CATQPGGVNSPLHF; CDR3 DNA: TGTGCCACCCAACCGGGAGGGGTGAATTCACCCCTCCACTTT
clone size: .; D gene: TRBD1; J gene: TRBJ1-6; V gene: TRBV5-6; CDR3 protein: CASSWGQGPSPLHF; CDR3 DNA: TGTGCCAGCAGCTGGGGACAGGGGCCTTCACCCCTCCACTTT
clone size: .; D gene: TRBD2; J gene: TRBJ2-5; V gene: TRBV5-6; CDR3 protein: CASSLVRGGHQETQYF; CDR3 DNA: TGTGCCAGCAGCTTGGTTCGGGGGGGACACCAAGAGACCCAGTACTTC
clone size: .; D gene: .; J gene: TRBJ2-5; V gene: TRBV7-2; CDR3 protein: CASSGGAGNQTQYF; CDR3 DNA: TGTGCCAGCAGTGGGGGGGCTGGGAATCAGACCCAGTACTTC
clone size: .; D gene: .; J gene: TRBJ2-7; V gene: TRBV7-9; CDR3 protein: CASSQAYEQYF; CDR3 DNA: TGTGCCAGCAGCCAGGCCTACGAGCAGTACTTC
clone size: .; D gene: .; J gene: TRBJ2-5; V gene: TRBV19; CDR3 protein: CASSALRSFGETQYF; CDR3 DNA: TGTGCCAGTAGTGCACTAAGGAGCTTCGGGGAGACCCAGTACTTC
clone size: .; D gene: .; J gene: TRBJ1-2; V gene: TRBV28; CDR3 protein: CASITTGSMSLTGYTF; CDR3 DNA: TGTGCCAGCATCACCACGGGGTCAATGTCCCTGACTGGCTACACCTTC
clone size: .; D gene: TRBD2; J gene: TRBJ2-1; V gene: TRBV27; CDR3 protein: CASRLVWDYASYNEQFF; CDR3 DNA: TGTGCCAGCAGACTTGTGTGGGACTATGCGTCCTACAATGAGCAGTTCTTC
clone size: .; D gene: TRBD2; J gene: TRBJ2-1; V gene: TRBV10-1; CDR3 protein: CASIVYGGDKANEQFF; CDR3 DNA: TGCGCCAGCATTGTGTACGGGGGGGATAAAGCAAATGAGCAGTTCTTC
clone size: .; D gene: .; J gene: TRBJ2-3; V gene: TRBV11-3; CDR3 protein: CASREGTTSTDTQYF; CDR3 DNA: TGTGCCAGCAGGGAGGGGACCACAAGCACAGATACGCAGTATTTT
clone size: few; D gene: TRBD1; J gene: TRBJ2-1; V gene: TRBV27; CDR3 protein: CAAGTGGNEQFF; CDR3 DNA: TGTGCCGCCGGGACAGGGGGGAATGAGCAGTTCTTC
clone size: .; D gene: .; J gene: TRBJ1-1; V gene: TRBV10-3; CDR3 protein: CAISESPVGAPMNTEAFF; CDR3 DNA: TGTGCCATCAGTGAGTCACCTGTGGGGGCTCCAATGAACACTGAAGCTTTCTTT
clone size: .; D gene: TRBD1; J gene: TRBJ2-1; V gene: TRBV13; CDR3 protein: CASSFDRGEQFF; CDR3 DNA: TGTGCCAGCAGCTTTGACAGGGGCGAGCAGTTCTTC
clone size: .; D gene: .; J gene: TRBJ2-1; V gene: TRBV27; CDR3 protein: CASSPGGFADNEQFF; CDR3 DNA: TGTGCCAGCAGCCCAGGAGGATTCGCCGACAATGAGCAGTTCTTC
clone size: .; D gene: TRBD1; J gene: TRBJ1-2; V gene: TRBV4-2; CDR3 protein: CASSQKRGTEYGYTF; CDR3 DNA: TGTGCCAGCAGCCAGAAGAGGGGGACAGAATATGGCTACACCTTC
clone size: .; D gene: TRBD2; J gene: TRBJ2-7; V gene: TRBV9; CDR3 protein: CASSASAGGGNEQYF; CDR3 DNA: TGTGCCAGCAGCGCCTCAGCGGGGGGAGGGAACGAGCAGTACTTC
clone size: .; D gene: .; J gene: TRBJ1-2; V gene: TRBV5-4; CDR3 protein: CASSLWSILDSYGYTF; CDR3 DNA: TGTGCCAGCAGCTTGTGGTCGATCCTGGACAGCTATGGCTACACCTTC
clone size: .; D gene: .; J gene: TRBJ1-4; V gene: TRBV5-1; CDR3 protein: CASSTNREATNEKLFF; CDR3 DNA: TGCGCCAGCAGCACAAACAGGGAAGCAACTAATGAAAAACTGTTTTTT
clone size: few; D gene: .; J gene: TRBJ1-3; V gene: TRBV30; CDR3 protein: CAWSDEDSGNTIYF; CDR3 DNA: TGTGCCTGGAGTGATGAGGACTCTGGAAACACCATATATTTT
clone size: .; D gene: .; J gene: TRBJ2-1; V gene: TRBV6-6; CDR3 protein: CASSYWGVEANEQFF; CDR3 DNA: TGTGCCAGCAGTTACTGGGGGGTTGAAGCCAATGAGCAGTTCTTC